One and the same sample provided the 16 T cell receptor beta chains below, sequenced in a study of CD8 T cells in Susac syndrome. It was with random hexamers that 0.5 to 1 ug RNA was reverse transcribed. TCRdb independently ran MiXCR on the immunoSEQ multiplex PCR reads; one entry per CDR3 protein. The repertoire holds more than 95,000 distinct CDR3 sequences, with around 92% as singletons. The sequencing sample was made of CD4+ T cells from PBMCs. The receptor source for this set is a human donor with multiple sclerosis.

The J gene is TRBJ2-7, the V gene TRBV29-1; a possible D gene is TRBD1 (6 bases). V was cut by 6 bases and J by 3 bases, with 15 bases left in between. This CDR3 is 13 amino acids long. Germline values: CDR1 SQVTM, CDR2 ANQGSEA. In DNA form, the CDR3 reads TGCAGCGTGCGGAGGACAGAGAACTACGAGCAGTACTTC. It specifies CSVRRTENYEQYF.

The chain employs TRBV6-5 and TRBJ2-7; D possibly uses TRBD1 or TRBD2 (5 bases each). The germline V gene encodes CDR1 MNHEY and CDR2 SVGAGI. V was clipped by 2 bases and J by 1 base, with 12 bases between them. CDR3 length equals 15 residues. For the CDR3, the DNA is TGTGCCAGCAGTTACGGGGGAACCCCTTCCTACGAGCAGTACTTC. It is translated as CASSYGGTPSYEQYF.

V gene TRBV7-6 combines with J gene TRBJ2-3; D assignment may be TRBD1 or TRBD2 (6 bases each). V lost 5 bases and J 2 bases, leaving 14 bases between the germline ends. The CDR3 has 15 residues. CDR1 and CDR2 from the germline V gene are SGHVS and FNYEAQ. The CDR3 DNA sequence: TGTGCCAGCAGCGTAAGGGGGGCGTCCACAGATACGCAGTATTTT. Translated: CASSVRGASTDTQYF.

The chain couples TRBV4-1 to TRBJ2-3, with D possibly matching TRBD2 (5 bases). The CDR3 totals 16 residues. V dropped 0 bases and J dropped 1 base, with 11 bases sitting between them. Germline V gives CDR1 MGHRA, CDR2 YSYEKL. The CDR3 region is CASSQDVIARTDTQYF. CDR3 nucleotide sequence: TGCGCCAGCAGCCAAGATGTGATAGCGCGCACAGATACGCAGTATTTT.

This chain links TRBV11-3 with TRBJ1-1, with 8 bases fitting TRBD1. CDR1 and CDR2 from the germline V gene are SGHNT and YENEEA. V dropped 5 bases and J dropped 0; count of bases not matched to a gene: 5. There are 15 residues in the CDR3. CDR3 sequence: CASSLGTGMNTEAFF. The CDR3 DNA follows: TGTGCCAGCAGCCTCGGGACAGGCATGAACACTGAAGCTTTCTTT.

The chain carries TRBV15 and TRBJ2-7; possibly TRBD1 or TRBD2 for D (5 bases each). The V gene's germline CDR1 is LNHNV and CDR2 YYDKDF (reference sequence). The CDR3 has 14 amino acids. With 0 bases removed from V and 4 bases from J, the gap between germline ends came to 10 bases. The CDR3 DNA sequence: TGTGCCACCAGCAGAGATGACGGGACGTACGAGCAGTACTTC. This translates into CATSRDDGTYEQYF.

The V gene is TRBV29-1, the J gene TRBJ2-2; the D is unclear. V was clipped by 1 base and J by 7 bases, with 4 bases between them. The germline V gene encodes CDR1 SQVTM and CDR2 ANQGSEA. The CDR3 consists of 11 residues. Here the CDR3 reads CSVEGGGELFF. The CDR3 DNA sequence: TGCAGCGTTGAAGGGGGCGGGGAGCTGTTTTTT.

The chain uses TRBV5-4 and TRBJ1-2, with a possible D match to TRBD1 (6 bases). Germline CDR1 reads SGHNT; CDR2 reads YYREEE (reference sequence). CDR3 length: 12 residues. Trimming stripped 3 bases from V and 8 bases from J, with 11 bases between. CDR3 nucleotides: TGTGCCAGCAGCTCAGAGGGGGGAGGCTACACCTTC. Its protein is CASSSEGGGYTF.

The V gene is TRBV30, the J gene TRBJ1-1; no clear D gene. The CDR3 extends over 12 amino acids. Deletions cut 3 bases from V and 0 bases from J, with 5 bases between. Germline CDR1 is GTSNPN and CDR2 is SVGIG (reference sequence). The CDR3 here is CAWRFVNTEAFF. CDR3 in DNA: TGTGCCTGGAGGTTCGTGAACACTGAAGCTTTCTTT.

This sequence joins TRBV7-3 and TRBJ2-2; D call uncertain. The V and J ends lost 5 bases and 6 bases respectively, with 7 bases between them. The length of the CDR3 is 12 residues. CDR1 is SGHTA and CDR2 is FQGTGA in the germline V gene. CDR3: CASSSQSGELFF. The CDR3, as DNA: TGTGCCAGCAGCAGTCAGTCCGGGGAGCTGTTTTTT. The whole variable domain, remainder taken from reference TRBV7-3 and TRBJ2-2, is GAGVSQTPSNKVTEKGKYVELRCDPISGHTALYWYRQSLGQGPEFLIYFQGTGAADDSGLPNDRFFAVRPEGSVSTLKIQRTERGDSAVYLCASSSQSGELFFGEGSRLTVL.

The rearrangement uses TRBV5-8 and TRBJ2-3, with D perhaps matching TRBD1 (6 bases). Germline V CDR1 and CDR2: SGHTS, YDEGEE. This CDR3 has 14 residues. Trimming left V 3 bases short and J 1 base short, with 9 bases between. CDR3 nucleotides: TGTGCCAGCAGCTCCAGGGGAGGCACAGATACGCAGTATTTT. Its translation: CASSSRGGTDTQYF. Combining the CDR3 with reference TRBV5-8 and TRBJ2-3 gives the whole variable domain EAGVTQSPTHLIKTRGQQATLRCSPISGHTSVYWYQQALGLGLQFLLWYDEGEERNRGNFPPRFSGRQFPNYSSELNVNALELEDSALYLCASSSRGGTDTQYFGPGTRLTVL.

This chain connects TRBV19 to TRBJ2-5, with D maybe TRBD2 (5 bases). In germline, CDR1 is LNHDA, CDR2 SQIVND (reference sequence). V dropped 6 bases and J dropped 2 bases, with 16 bases sitting between them. The CDR3 spans 15 residues. This chain's CDR3 is CASSPSLVSQETQYF. CDR3 sequence (DNA): TGTGCCAGTAGCCCTAGCCTCGTATCACAAGAGACCCAGTACTTC. Combining the CDR3 with reference TRBV19 and TRBJ2-5 gives the whole variable domain DGGITQSPKYLFRKEGQNVTLSCEQNLNHDAMYWYRQDPGQGLRLIYYSQIVNDFQKGDIAEGYSVSREKKESFPLTVTSAQKNPTAFYLCASSPSLVSQETQYFGPGTRLLVL.

The table lists this clonotype with a few counts. The chain is built from TRBV6-5 and TRBJ1-1, with a possible D match to TRBD1 (5 bases). V was shortened by 8 bases and J by 7 bases, with 8 bases between the two germline ends. The germline gives CDR1 MNHEY, CDR2 SVGAGI. This CDR3 spans 10 amino acids. CDR3: CASGDSEAFF. Here the CDR3 DNA reads TGTGCCAGCGGTGACAGTGAAGCTTTCTTT.

The V and J genes are TRBV5-1 and TRBJ2-2, with 10 bases aligning to TRBD1. Germline CDR1 and CDR2: SGHRS and YFSETQ. There are 16 residues in the CDR3. The V segment lost 4 bases and the J segment 7 bases; nucleotides outside the gene matches: 10. For the CDR3, the DNA is TGCGCCAGCAGCCCCGCCCGACAGGGGGCTAGCGGGGAGCTGTTTTTT. This codes for CASSPARQGASGELFF.

The chain is built from TRBV19 and TRBJ1-1; D gene uncertain. This CDR3 has 13 residues. The V gene's germline CDR1 is LNHDA and CDR2 SQIVND (reference sequence). The ends were cut back, 8 bases at V and 4 bases at J, with 14 bases in the middle. This chain's CDR3 is CASESTITTEAFF. CDR3 coding DNA: TGTGCCAGTGAATCGACCATAACCACTGAAGCTTTCTTT.

This chain's CDR3 is CASSGQMNTGELFF. In DNA, the CDR3 is TGTGCCAGCTCCGGACAGATGAACACCGGGGAGCTGTTTTTT. The chain couples TRBV18 to TRBJ2-2; the D gene is possibly TRBD1 (6 bases). The CDR3 has 14 amino acids. CDR1 is KGHSH and CDR2 is LQKENI in the germline V gene. V gave up 6 bases and J gave up 1 base, with 9 bases separating them.